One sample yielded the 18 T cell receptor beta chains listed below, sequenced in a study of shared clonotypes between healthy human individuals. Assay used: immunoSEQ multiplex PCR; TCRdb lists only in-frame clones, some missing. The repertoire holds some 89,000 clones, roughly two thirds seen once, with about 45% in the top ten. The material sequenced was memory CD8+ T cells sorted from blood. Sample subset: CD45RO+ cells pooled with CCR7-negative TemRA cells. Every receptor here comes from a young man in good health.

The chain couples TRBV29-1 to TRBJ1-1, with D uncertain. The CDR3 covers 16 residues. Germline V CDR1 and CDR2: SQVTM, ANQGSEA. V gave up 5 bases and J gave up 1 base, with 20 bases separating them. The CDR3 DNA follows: TGCAGCGTTCGTTCTTTTTGGCAGGACTCGAACACTGAAGCTTTCTTT. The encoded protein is CSVRSFWQDSNTEAFF. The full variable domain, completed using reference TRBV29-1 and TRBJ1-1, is SAVISQKPSRDICQRGTSLTIQCQVDSQVTMMFWYRQQPGQSLTLIATANQGSEATYESGFVIDKFPISRPNLTFSTLTVSNMSPEDSSIYLCSVRSFWQDSNTEAFFGQGTRLTVV.

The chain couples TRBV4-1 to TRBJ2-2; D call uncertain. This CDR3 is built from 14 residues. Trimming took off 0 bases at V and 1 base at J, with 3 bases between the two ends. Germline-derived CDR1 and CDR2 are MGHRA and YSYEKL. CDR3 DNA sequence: TGCGCCAGCAGCCAAGAGAAGAACACCGGGGAGCTGTTTTTT. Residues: CASSQEKNTGELFF.

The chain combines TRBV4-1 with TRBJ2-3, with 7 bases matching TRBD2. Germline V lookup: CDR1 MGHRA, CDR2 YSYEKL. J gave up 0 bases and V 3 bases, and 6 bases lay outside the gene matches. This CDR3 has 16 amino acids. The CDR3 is CASSQLLATSTDTQYF. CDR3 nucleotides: TGCGCCAGCAGCCAGTTACTAGCGACTAGCACAGATACGCAGTATTTT.

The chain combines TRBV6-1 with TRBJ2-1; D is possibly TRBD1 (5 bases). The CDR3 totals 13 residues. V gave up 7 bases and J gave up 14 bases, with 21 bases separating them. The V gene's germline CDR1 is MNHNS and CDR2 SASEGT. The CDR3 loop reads CASTPTEPHREFF. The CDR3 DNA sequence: TGTGCCAGCACCCCGACAGAGCCCCATAGGGAGTTCTTC.

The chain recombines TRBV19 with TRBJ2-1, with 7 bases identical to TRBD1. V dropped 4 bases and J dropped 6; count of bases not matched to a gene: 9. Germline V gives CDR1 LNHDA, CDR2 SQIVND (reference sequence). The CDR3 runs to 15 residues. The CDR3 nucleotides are TGTGCCAGTAGTACACCCGAAAGGGACAGCAATGAGCAGTTCTTC. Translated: CASSTPERDSNEQFF.

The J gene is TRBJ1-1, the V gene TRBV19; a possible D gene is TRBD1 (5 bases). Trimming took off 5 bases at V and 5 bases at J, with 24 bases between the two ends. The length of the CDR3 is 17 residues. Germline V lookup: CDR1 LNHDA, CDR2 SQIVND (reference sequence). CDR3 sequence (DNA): TGTGCCAGTAGTTTCCTGGGGGGTACGGTAACTTGGACTGAAGCTTTCTTT. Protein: CASSFLGGTVTWTEAFF.

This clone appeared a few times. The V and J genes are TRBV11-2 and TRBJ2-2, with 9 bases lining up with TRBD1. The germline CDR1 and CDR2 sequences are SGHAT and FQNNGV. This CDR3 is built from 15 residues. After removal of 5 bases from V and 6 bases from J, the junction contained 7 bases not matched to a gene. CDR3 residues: CASSPPYRGPGELFF. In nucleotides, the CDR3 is TGTGCCAGCAGCCCGCCCTACAGGGGGCCCGGGGAGCTGTTTTTT.

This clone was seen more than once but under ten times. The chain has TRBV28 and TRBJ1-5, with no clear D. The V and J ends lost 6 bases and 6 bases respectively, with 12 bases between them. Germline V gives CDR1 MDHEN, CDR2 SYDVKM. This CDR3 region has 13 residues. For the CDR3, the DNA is TGTGCCAGCAGCCGATACGCGGGTCAGCCCCAGCATTTT. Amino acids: CASSRYAGQPQHF. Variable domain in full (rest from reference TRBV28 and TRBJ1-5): DVKVTQSSRYLVKRTGEKVFLECVQDMDHENMFWYRQDPGLGLRLIYFSYDVKMKEKGDIPEGYSVSREKKERFSLILESASTNQTSMYLCASSRYAGQPQHFGDGTRLSIL.

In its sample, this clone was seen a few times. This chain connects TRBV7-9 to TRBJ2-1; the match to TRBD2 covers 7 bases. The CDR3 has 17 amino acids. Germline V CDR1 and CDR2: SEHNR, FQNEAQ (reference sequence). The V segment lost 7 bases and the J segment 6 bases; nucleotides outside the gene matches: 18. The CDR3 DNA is TGTGCCAGCACCGTAGCCCCGGGACTATCCGCGGTCAATGAGCAGTTCTTC. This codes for CASTVAPGLSAVNEQFF. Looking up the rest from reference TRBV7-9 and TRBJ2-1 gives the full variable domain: DTGVSQNPRHKITKRGQNVTFRCDPISEHNRLYWYRQTLGQGPEFLTYFQNEAQLEKSRLLSDRFSAERPKGSFSTLEIQRTEQGDSAMYLCASTVAPGLSAVNEQFFGPGTRLTVL.

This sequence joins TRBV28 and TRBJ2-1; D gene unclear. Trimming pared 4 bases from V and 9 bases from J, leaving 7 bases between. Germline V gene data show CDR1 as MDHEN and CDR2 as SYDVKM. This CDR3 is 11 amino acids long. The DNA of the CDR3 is TGTGCCAGCAGTTCCTACCCTGAGCAGTTCTTC. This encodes CASSSYPEQFF.

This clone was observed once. Here the CDR3 reads CASSEEETSGRGDEQFF. CDR3 sequence (DNA): TGTGCCAGCAGTGAAGAGGAGACTAGCGGGAGGGGAGATGAGCAGTTCTTC. The chain joins TRBV6-1 to TRBJ2-1; TRBD2 aligns across 14 bases. The CDR3 length is 17 residues. Trimming cost V 1 base and J 8 bases; bases outside gene matches: 7. Germline V gene lookup returns CDR1 MNHNS and CDR2 SASEGT.

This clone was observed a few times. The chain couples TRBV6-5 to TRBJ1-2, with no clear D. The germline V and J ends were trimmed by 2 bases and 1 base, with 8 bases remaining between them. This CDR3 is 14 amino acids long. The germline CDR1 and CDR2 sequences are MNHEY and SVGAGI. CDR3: CASSYDQDNYGYTF. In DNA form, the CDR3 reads TGTGCCAGCAGTTACGATCAGGATAACTATGGCTACACCTTC.

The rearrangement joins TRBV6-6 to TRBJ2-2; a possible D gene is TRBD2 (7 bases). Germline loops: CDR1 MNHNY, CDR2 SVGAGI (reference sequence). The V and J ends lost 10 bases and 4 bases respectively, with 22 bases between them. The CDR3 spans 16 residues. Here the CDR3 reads CATHGRTAGFTGELFF. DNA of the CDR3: TGTGCCACCCACGGGAGGACAGCGGGATTCACCGGGGAGCTGTTTTTT.

The CDR3 spells CASCLGPSGANVLTF. CDR3 bases: TGTGCCAGCTGCCTGGGCCCCTCTGGGGCCAACGTCCTGACTTTC. The rearrangement links TRBV7-8 to TRBJ2-6; D is unresolved. This CDR3 region has 15 residues. Trimming stripped 8 bases from V and 0 bases from J, with 11 bases between. The germline V gene encodes CDR1 SGHVS and CDR2 FQNEAQ.

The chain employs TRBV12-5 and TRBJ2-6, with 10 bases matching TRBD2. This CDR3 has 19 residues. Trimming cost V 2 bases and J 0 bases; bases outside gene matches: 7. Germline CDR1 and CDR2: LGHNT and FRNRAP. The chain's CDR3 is CASGLLLAGDYSGANVLTF. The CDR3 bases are TGTGCTAGTGGTTTGCTCCTAGCGGGAGATTACTCTGGGGCCAACGTCCTGACTTTC. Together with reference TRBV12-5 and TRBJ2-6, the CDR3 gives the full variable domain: DARVTQTPRHKVTEMGQEVTMRCQPILGHNTVFWYRQTMMQGLELLAYFRNRAPLDDSGMPKDRFSAEMPDATLATLKIQPSEPRDSAVYFCASGLLLAGDYSGANVLTFGAGSRLTVL.

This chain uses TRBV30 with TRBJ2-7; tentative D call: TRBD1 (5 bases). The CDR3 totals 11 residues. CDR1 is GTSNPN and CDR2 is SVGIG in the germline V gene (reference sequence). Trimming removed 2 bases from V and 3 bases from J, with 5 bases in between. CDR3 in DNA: TGTGCCTGGAGTAGGGGCTACGAGCAGTACTTC. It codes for CAWSRGYEQYF. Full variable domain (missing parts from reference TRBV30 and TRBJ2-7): SQTIHQWPATLVQPVGSPLSLECTVEGTSNPNLYWYRQAAGRGLQLLFYSVGIGQISSEVPQNLSASRPQDRQFILSSKKLLLSDSGFYLCAWSRGYEQYFGPGTRLTVT.

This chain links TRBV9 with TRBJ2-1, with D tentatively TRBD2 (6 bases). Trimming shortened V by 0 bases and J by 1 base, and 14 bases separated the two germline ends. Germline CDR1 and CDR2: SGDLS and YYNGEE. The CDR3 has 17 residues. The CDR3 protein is CASSVAGAVVSYNEQFF. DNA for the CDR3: TGTGCCAGCAGCGTAGCGGGAGCCGTTGTGTCCTACAATGAGCAGTTCTTC.

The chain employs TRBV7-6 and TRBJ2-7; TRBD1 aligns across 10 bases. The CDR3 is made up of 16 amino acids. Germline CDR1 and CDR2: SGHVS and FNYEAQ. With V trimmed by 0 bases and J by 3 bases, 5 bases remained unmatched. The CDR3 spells CASSLAPGQGNYEQYF. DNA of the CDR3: TGTGCCAGCAGCTTAGCGCCGGGACAGGGGAACTACGAGCAGTACTTC.